The 18 T cell receptor beta chains listed next were all sequenced from one sample in a study of blood T cell repertoires in COVID-19. The protocol was immunoSEQ multiplex PCR, while the TCRdb copy is restricted to in-frame clones and leaves out a portion. The sample lists about 260,000 clones, around 90% occurring once. Sequencing was carried out using peripheral blood. The receptors here all came from a woman between 50 and 59 years old who had recovered from COVID-19.

This clone came up once. The chain employs TRBV27 and TRBJ2-1; D may be TRBD2 (6 bases). With 4 bases removed from V and 2 bases from J, the gap between germline ends came to 18 bases. This CDR3 has 17 amino acids. Germline V gene data show CDR1 as MNHEY and CDR2 as SMNVEV (reference sequence). CDR3 in amino acids: CASSSLTSGATYNEQFF. CDR3 bases: TGTGCCAGCAGTTCACTCACCTCGGGAGCCACCTACAATGAGCAGTTCTTC.

The chain joins TRBV7-8 to TRBJ2-1, with 7 bases that match TRBD2. Per germline, CDR1 SGHVS and CDR2 FQNEAQ. The CDR3 contains 15 residues. V lost 5 bases, J lost 0 bases, and 4 bases stayed unmatched. The CDR3 protein is CASSTGTISYNEQFF. In nucleotides, the CDR3 is TGTGCCAGCAGCACCGGGACTATCTCCTACAATGAGCAGTTCTTC. The whole variable domain, remainder taken from reference TRBV7-8 and TRBJ2-1, is GAGVSQSPRYKVAKRGQDVALRCDPISGHVSLFWYQQALGQGPEFLTYFQNEAQLDKSGLPSDRFFAERPEGSVSTLKIQRTQQEDSAVYLCASSTGTISYNEQFFGPGTRLTVL.

Only a few counts were recorded for this clone. The J gene is TRBJ2-7, the V gene TRBV4-1, with 8 bases lining up with TRBD1. Per the germline V gene, CDR1 is MGHRA and CDR2 is YSYEKL. After removal of 2 bases from V and 3 bases from J, the junction contained 6 bases not matched to a gene. This CDR3 has 15 residues. DNA of the CDR3: TGCGCCAGCAGCCAACCTTGGACAGGGCGCTACGAGCAGTACTTC. This encodes CASSQPWTGRYEQYF.

The chain has TRBV5-5 and TRBJ1-1; no clear D gene. The CDR3 loop spans 14 amino acids. CDR1 is SGHKS, CDR2 YYEKEE, per germline (reference sequence). Trimming shortened V by 0 bases and J by 0 bases, and 6 bases separated the two germline ends. The CDR3 nucleotides are TGTGCCAGCAGCTTGGCGGGGATGAACACTGAAGCTTTCTTT. Translation: CASSLAGMNTEAFF.

This clone was counted at least ten times. The chain carries TRBV21-1 and TRBJ1-5; whether TRBD1, the table's D call, matches the DNA was not checked. TRBV21-1 constitutes a pseudogene. This CDR3 is built from 16 residues. CDR3 bases: TGTGCCAGCAGCAAGAGTGGACAGCTAAGCAATCAGCCCCAGCATTTT. Protein product: CASSKSGQLSNQPQHF.

The chain employs TRBV3-1 (or the pseudogene TRBV3-2) and TRBJ1-2; possible D gene TRBD1, 5 bases. Germline V CDR1 and CDR2: LGHDT, YNNKEL (reference sequence). Trimming took off 8 bases at V and 8 bases at J, with 15 bases between the two ends. This CDR3 has 12 residues. DNA for the CDR3: TGTGCCAGCTCCCCAGGGCCAAGGGGCTACACCTTC. Translated, it gives CASSPGPRGYTF.

V and J are TRBV29-1 and TRBJ2-7, with 8 bases fitting TRBD1. The CDR3 sequence is 16 residues long. Germline lookup yields CDR1 SQVTM and CDR2 ANQGSEA. In DNA form, the CDR3 reads TGCAGTGCCGGCTTTGCGGCGACAGGGGTTCCCTACGAGCAGTACTTC. Protein product: CSAGFAATGVPYEQYF.

V usage is TRBV9 and J usage is TRBJ2-1; 8 bases are a match to TRBD1. V gave up 3 bases and J gave up 8 bases; unmatched junction bases: 7. Germline V gene lookup returns CDR1 SGDLS and CDR2 YYNGEE. This CDR3 spans 14 amino acids. CDR3 sequence: CASSATGTGYEQFF. In nucleotides, the CDR3 is TGTGCCAGCAGCGCAACCGGGACAGGCTATGAGCAGTTCTTC.

V usage is TRBV30 and J usage is TRBJ2-5; D gene ambiguous. Trimming left V 3 bases short and J 4 bases short, with 9 bases between. Germline loops: CDR1 GTSNPN, CDR2 SVGIG (reference sequence). CDR3 length: 12 amino acids. The CDR3: CAWSIPPETQYF. CDR3 bases: TGTGCCTGGAGCATTCCCCCAGAGACCCAGTACTTC.

This clone was counted a few times. The gene calls are TRBV5-1 and TRBJ2-7; 8 bases match TRBD2. Trimming cost V 5 bases and J 0 bases; bases outside gene matches: 10. The CDR3 has 16 amino acids. Germline CDR1 SGHRS, CDR2 YFSETQ. The CDR3: CASSFFQRGTSYEQYF. The CDR3 region has the DNA TGCGCCAGCAGTTTCTTCCAGCGGGGGACCTCCTACGAGCAGTACTTC. The entire variable domain, with the rest obtained from reference TRBV5-1 and TRBJ2-7, is as follows: KAGVTQTPRYLIKTRGQQVTLSCSPISGHRSVSWYQQTPGQGLQFLFEYFSETQRNKGNFPGRFSGRQFSNSRSEMNVSTLELGDSALYLCASSFFQRGTSYEQYFGPGTRLTVT.

This clone was found once. The chain joins TRBV6-5 to TRBJ1-2; D is perhaps TRBD1 (5 bases). The CDR3 has 12 amino acids. The germline V and J ends were trimmed by 4 bases and 6 bases, with 9 bases remaining between them. Germline assignment: CDR1 MNHEY and CDR2 SVGAGI. CDR3 protein: CASSSDRHGYTF. The CDR3 DNA follows: TGTGCCAGCAGTTCCGACAGACATGGCTACACCTTC.

The gene calls are TRBV7-2 and TRBJ2-7; the match to TRBD2 covers 11 bases. The germline CDR1 and CDR2 sequences are SGHTA and FQGNSA. Trimming took 5 bases from V and 3 from J; bases not matched to a gene: 6. The CDR3 loop spans 15 amino acids. The CDR3 here is CASSQLAGGVYEQYF. DNA for the CDR3: TGTGCCAGCAGCCAGCTAGCGGGGGGAGTCTACGAGCAGTACTTC. Filled out from reference TRBV7-2 and TRBJ2-7, the complete variable domain reads GAGVSQSPSNKVTEKGKDVELRCDPISGHTALYWYRQSLGQGLEFLIYFQGNSAPDKSGLPSDRFSAERTGGSVSTLTIQRTQQEDSAVYLCASSQLAGGVYEQYFGPGTRLTVT.

The chain uses TRBV7-2 and TRBJ1-2; D is uncertain. CDR3 size: 14 residues. Germline CDR1 SGHTA, CDR2 FQGNSA. Trimming stripped 5 bases from V and 2 bases from J, with 12 bases between. CDR3 bases: TGTGCCAGCAGCCCTCGGGGAGGGAACTATGGCTACACCTTC. This codes for CASSPRGGNYGYTF.

The genes are TRBV7-2 and TRBJ1-1; 8 positions agree with TRBD1. This CDR3 is 15 amino acids long. V lost 7 bases and J lost 2; bases outside the gene matches: 9. Germline lookup yields CDR1 SGHTA and CDR2 FQGNSA. This chain's CDR3 is CASIPAGQGNTEAFF. The CDR3 coding sequence is TGTGCCAGCATCCCCGCCGGACAGGGTAACACTGAAGCTTTCTTT.

The rearrangement uses TRBV2 and TRBJ1-2; D gene unclear. Trimming cost V 6 bases and J 5 bases, with 16 bases left between them. The CDR3 is 14 amino acids. Germline lookup yields CDR1 SNHLY and CDR2 FYNNEI. As DNA, the CDR3 is TGTGCCAGCAGCGCAAGACTGACTGCGTATGGCTACACCTTC. Its protein product is CASSARLTAYGYTF. The full variable domain, its missing parts supplied by reference TRBV2 and TRBJ1-2, is EPEVTQTPSHQVTQMGQEVILRCVPISNHLYFYWYRQILGQKVEFLVSFYNNEISEKSEIFDDQFSVERPDGSNFTLKIRSTKLEDSAMYFCASSARLTAYGYTFGSGTRLTVV.

This clone was counted ten times or more. The rearrangement links TRBV28 to TRBJ1-1; 9 positions agree with TRBD1. This CDR3 is 16 amino acids long. Germline trimming cut 3 bases from V and 7 bases from J; bases unmatched to any gene: 12. The germline V gene has CDR1 MDHEN and CDR2 SYDVKM. The CDR3 reads CASSFTGGAGLIEAFF. CDR3 coding DNA: TGTGCCAGCAGTTTTACAGGGGGCGCGGGACTTATTGAAGCTTTCTTT.

The chain is built from TRBV30 and TRBJ2-6, with a tentative D call TRBD1 (6 bases). The CDR3 has 17 residues. V shed 6 bases and J shed 2 bases, with 20 bases lying between them. Germline CDR1 GTSNPN, CDR2 SVGIG (reference sequence). The CDR3: CACRSRQGTTGANVLTF. For the CDR3, the DNA is TGTGCCTGCCGTTCCCGTCAAGGGACAACTGGGGCCAACGTCCTGACTTTC.

This rearrangement joins TRBV7-2 to TRBJ1-5; D call uncertain. The CDR3 is made up of 12 amino acids. V was clipped by 5 bases and J by 10 bases, with 12 bases between them. The germline V gene has CDR1 SGHTA and CDR2 FQGNSA. The CDR3 is CASSPIPGPQHF. The DNA of the CDR3 is TGTGCCAGCAGCCCCATACCGGGACCCCAGCATTTT.